The entry that follows covers one T cell receptor (beta chain) sequence. The antigen remains unidentified. Trimming removed 5 bases at V and 2 bases at J, with 15 bases between. Per the germline V gene, CDR1 is SGHTA and CDR2 is FQGTGA. CDR3 size: 16 residues. The sample comes from a study of human versus mouse CDR3 diversity and MHC coevolution. Study conclusions and caveats: By iCHAO1, human TCR beta clonotypes numbered about 1.6 million, the most.

Clones were sequenced by immunoSEQ multiplex PCR, and TCRdb holds only the in-frame ones, with some missing. The sample contains 80,000 or so clones, 93% of which appear only once. Cells were CD45RO-negative CD62L-positive naive CD4 T cells sorted from PBMCs. The specimen sequenced was naive CD4+ T cells from blood. Subset specified: CD45RO-negative CD62L-positive naive CD4 T cells. The chain combines TRBV7-3 with TRBJ2-2, with D perhaps TRBD1 (5 bases). This TCR derives from a person aged 25-75 years in good health. CDR3 DNA sequence: TGTGCCAGCAGCCTACAGGCGCCGAAAAACACCGGGGAGCTGTTTTTT. This encodes CASSLQAPKNTGELFF.